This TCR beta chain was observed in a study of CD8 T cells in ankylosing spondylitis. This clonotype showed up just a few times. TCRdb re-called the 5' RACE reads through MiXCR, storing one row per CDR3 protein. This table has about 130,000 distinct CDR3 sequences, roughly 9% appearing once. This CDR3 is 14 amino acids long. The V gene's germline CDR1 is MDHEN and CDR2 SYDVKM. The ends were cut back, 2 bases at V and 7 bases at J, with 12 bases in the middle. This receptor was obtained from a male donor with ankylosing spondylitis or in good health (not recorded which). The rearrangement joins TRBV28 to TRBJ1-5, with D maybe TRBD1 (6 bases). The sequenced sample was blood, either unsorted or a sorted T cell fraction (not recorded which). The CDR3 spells CASSLPFGGQPQHF. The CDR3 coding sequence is TGTGCCAGCAGTTTACCCTTCGGGGGCCAGCCCCAGCATTTT.